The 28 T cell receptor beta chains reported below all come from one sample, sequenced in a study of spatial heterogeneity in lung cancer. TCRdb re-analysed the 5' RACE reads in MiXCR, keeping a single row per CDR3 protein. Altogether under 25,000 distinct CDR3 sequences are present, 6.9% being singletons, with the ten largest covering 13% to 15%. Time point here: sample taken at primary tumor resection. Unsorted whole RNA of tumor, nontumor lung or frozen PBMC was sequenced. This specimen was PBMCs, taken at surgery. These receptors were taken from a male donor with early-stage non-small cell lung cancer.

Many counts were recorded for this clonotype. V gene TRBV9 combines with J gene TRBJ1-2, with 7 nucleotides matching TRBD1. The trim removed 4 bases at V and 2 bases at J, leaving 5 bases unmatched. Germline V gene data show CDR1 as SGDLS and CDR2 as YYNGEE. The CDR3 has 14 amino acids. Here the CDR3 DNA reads TGTGCCAGCAGCCCTTCGACAGGGAACTATGGCTACACCTTC. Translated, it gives CASSPSTGNYGYTF.

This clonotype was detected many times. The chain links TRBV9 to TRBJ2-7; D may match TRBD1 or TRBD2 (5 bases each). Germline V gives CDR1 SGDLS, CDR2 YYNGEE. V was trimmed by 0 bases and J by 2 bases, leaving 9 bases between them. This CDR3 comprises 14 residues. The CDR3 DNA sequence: TGTGCCAGCAGCGTAGGTTTGGGGGCCTACGAGCAGTACTTC. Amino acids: CASSVGLGAYEQYF.

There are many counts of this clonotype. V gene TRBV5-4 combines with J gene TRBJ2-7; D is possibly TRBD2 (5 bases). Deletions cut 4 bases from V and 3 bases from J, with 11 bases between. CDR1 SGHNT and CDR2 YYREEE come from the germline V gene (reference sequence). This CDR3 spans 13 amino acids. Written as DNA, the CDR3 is TGTGCCAGCAGCCGGGGAGCCGGCTACGAGCAGTACTTC. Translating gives CASSRGAGYEQYF.

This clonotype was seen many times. The CDR3 DNA reads TGTGCCAGCAGATCTACCTCCGGCCTCGAAGCTTTCTTT. Translating it yields CASRSTSGLEAFF. The chain combines TRBV6-2 or TRBV6-3 with TRBJ1-1; D unresolved. Per germline, CDR1 MNHEY and CDR2 SVGEGT. The CDR3 extends over 13 amino acids. V lost 6 bases and J lost 8, with 16 bases in between.

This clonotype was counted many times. CDR3 sequence: CASSGTSGIGYEQYF. Written as DNA, the CDR3 is TGTGCCAGCAGCGGGACTAGCGGGATCGGTTACGAGCAGTACTTC. The J gene is TRBJ2-7, the V gene TRBV28; 13 nucleotides agree with TRBD2. There are 15 residues in the CDR3. Germline V gives CDR1 MDHEN, CDR2 SYDVKM. The V segment lost 6 bases and the J segment 4 bases; nucleotides outside the gene matches: 6.

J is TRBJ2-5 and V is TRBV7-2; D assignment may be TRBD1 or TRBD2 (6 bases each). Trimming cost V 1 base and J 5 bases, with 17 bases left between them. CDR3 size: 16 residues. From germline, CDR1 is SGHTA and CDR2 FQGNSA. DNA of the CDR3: TGTGCCAGCAGCTTAGGAGGAGGGGGAGGTCACGAGACCCAGTACTTC. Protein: CASSLGGGGGHETQYF.

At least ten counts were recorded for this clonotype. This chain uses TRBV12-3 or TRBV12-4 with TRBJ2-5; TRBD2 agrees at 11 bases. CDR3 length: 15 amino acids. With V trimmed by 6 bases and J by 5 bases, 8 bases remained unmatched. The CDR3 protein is CASSGGSGRVETQYF. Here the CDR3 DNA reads TGTGCCAGCAGCGGCGGTAGCGGGAGGGTGGAGACCCAGTACTTC.

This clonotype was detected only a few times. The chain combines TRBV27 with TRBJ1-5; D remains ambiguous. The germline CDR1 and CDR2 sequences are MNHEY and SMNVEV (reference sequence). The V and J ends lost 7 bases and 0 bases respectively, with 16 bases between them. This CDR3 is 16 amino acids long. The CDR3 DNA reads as TGTGCCAGCAAGTGTAACAGAAAATATAGCAATCAGCCCCAGCATTTT. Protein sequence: CASKCNRKYSNQPQHF.

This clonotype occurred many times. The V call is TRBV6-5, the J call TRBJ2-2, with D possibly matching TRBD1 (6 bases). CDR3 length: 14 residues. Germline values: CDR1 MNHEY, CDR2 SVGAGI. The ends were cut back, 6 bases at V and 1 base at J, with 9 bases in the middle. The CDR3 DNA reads TGTGCCAGCAGCGCGGACAGGAACACCGGGGAGCTGTTTTTT. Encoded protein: CASSADRNTGELFF.

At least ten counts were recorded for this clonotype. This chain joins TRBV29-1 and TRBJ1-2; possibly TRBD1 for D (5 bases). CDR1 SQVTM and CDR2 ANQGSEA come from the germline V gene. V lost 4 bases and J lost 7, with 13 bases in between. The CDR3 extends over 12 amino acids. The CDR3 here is CSVGQVGGGYTF. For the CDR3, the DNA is TGCAGCGTTGGGCAAGTCGGGGGTGGCTACACCTTC.

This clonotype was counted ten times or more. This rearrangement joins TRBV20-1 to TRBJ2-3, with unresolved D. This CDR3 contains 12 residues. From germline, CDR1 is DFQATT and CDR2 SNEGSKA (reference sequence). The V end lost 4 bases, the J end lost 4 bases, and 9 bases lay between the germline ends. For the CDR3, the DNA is TGCAGTGCTACCTCGCCCCCAGATACGCAGTATTTT. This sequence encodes CSATSPPDTQYF.

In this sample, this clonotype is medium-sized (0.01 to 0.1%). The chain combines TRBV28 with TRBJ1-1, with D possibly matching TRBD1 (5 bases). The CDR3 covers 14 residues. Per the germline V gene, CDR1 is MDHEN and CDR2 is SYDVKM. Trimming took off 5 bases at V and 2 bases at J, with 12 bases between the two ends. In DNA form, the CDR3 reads TGTGCCAGCAGTCCAGGGACGGCAAACACTGAAGCTTTCTTT. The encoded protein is CASSPGTANTEAFF.

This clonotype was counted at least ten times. CDR3 residues: CASSPGTGGRWTEAFF. The CDR3 bases are TGTGCCAGCAGTCCCGGGACAGGGGGCCGGTGGACTGAAGCTTTCTTT. The V and J genes are TRBV28 and TRBJ1-1; 12 bases match TRBD1. Trimming removed 5 bases from V and 5 bases from J; junction bases left unmatched: 9. CDR3 length: 16 amino acids. Germline CDR1 reads MDHEN; CDR2 reads SYDVKM. Based on the CDR3 plus reference TRBV28 and TRBJ1-1, the full variable domain is DVKVTQSSRYLVKRTGEKVFLECVQDMDHENMFWYRQDPGLGLRLIYFSYDVKMKEKGDIPEGYSVSREKKERFSLILESASTNQTSMYLCASSPGTGGRWTEAFFGQGTRLTVV.

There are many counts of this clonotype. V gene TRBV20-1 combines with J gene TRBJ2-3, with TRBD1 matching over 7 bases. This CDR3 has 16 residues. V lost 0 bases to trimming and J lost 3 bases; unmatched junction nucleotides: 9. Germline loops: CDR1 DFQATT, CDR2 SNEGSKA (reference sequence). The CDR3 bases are TGCAGTGCTAGAGATCCGCAGGGACAGATAACAGATACGCAGTATTTT. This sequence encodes CSARDPQGQITDTQYF.

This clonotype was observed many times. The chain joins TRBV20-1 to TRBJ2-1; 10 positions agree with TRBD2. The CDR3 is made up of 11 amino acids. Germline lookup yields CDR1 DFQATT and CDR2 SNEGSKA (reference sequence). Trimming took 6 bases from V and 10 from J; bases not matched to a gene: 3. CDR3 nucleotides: TGCAGTGCCCCACTAGCGGGGGAGCAGTTCTTC. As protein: CSAPLAGEQFF.

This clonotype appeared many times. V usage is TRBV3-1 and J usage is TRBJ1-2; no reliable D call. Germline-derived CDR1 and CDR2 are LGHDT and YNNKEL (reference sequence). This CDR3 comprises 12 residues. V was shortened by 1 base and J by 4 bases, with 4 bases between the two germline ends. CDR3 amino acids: CASSQASYGYTF. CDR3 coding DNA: TGTGCCAGCAGCCAAGCATCCTATGGCTACACCTTC.

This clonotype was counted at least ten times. CDR3 DNA: TGTGCCAGCTCACTCCTACAGCTCATGAACACTGAAGCTTTCTTT. Encoded protein: CASSLLQLMNTEAFF. V is TRBV18 and J is TRBJ1-1, with no clear D. V shed 4 bases and J shed 0 bases, with 12 bases lying between them. Germline CDR1 reads KGHSH; CDR2 reads LQKENI. The CDR3 runs 15 residues.

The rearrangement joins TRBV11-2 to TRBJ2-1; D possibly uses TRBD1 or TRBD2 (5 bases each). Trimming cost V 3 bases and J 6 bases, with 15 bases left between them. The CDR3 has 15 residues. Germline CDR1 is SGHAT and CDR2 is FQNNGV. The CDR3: CASSFEGSRSNEQFF. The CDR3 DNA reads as TGTGCCAGCAGCTTTGAGGGGTCACGTAGCAATGAGCAGTTCTTC.

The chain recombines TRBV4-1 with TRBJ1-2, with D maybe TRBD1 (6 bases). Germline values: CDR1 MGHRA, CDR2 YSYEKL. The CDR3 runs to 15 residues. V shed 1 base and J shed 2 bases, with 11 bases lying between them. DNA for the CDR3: TGCGCCAGCAGCCAAGTCCTAGGGGGAAACTATGGCTACACCTTC. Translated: CASSQVLGGNYGYTF.

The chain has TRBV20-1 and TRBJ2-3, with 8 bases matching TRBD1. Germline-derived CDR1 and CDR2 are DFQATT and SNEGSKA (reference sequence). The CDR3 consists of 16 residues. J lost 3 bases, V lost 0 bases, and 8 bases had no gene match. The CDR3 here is CSARDLDRAWTDTQYF. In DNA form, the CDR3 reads TGCAGTGCTAGAGATCTGGACAGGGCTTGGACAGATACGCAGTATTTT.

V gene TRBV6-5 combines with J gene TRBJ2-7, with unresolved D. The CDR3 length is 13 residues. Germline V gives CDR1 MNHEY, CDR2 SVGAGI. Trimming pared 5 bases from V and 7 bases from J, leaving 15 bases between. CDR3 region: CASSPPSLEEQYF. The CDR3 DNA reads TGTGCCAGCAGTCCACCCTCCCTGGAGGAGCAGTACTTC.

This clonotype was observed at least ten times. The CDR3 loop is CASRDGTGELFF. The DNA of the CDR3 is TGTGCCAGCAGAGACGGCACCGGGGAGCTGTTTTTT. The rearrangement uses TRBV7-9 and TRBJ2-2; the D is unclear. This CDR3 is built from 12 residues. Trimming stripped 6 bases from V and 4 bases from J, with 6 bases between. Germline V gives CDR1 SEHNR, CDR2 FQNEAQ (reference sequence).

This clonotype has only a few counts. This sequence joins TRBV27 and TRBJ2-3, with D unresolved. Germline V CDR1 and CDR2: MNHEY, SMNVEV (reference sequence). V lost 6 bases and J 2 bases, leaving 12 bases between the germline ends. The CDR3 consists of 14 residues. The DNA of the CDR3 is TGTGCCAGCAGCGCGAGGTCCTCCACAGATACGCAGTATTTT. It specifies CASSARSSTDTQYF.

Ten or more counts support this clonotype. The CDR3 DNA sequence: TGTGCCAGCAGACGCCCGTCCGGGACTAGCGGACTAGAGACCCAGTACTTC. Its protein product is CASRRPSGTSGLETQYF. The V gene is TRBV28, the J gene TRBJ2-5; 11 nucleotides match TRBD2. CDR1 is MDHEN, CDR2 SYDVKM, per germline. The trim removed 6 bases at V and 4 bases at J, leaving 13 bases unmatched. This CDR3 contains 17 residues. The entire variable domain, with the rest obtained from reference TRBV28 and TRBJ2-5, is as follows: DVKVTQSSRYLVKRTGEKVFLECVQDMDHENMFWYRQDPGLGLRLIYFSYDVKMKEKGDIPEGYSVSREKKERFSLILESASTNQTSMYLCASRRPSGTSGLETQYFGPGTRLLVL.

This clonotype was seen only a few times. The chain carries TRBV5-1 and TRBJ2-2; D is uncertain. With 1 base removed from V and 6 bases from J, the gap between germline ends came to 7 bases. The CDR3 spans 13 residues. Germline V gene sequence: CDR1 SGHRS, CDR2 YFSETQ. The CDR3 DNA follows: TGCGCCAGCAGCTTGTCCGGCGCCGGGGAGCTGTTTTTT. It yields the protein CASSLSGAGELFF.

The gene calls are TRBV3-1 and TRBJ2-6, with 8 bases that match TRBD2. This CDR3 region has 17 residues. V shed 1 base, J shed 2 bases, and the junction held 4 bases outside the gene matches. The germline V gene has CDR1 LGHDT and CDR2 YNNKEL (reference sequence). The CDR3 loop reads CASSQGPGGPGANVLTF. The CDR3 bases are TGTGCCAGCAGCCAAGGTCCGGGGGGGCCTGGGGCCAACGTCCTGACTTTC.

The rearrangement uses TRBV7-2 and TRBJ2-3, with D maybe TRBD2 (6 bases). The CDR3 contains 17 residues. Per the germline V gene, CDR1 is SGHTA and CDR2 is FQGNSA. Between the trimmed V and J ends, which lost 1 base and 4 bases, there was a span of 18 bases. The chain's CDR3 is CASSLEEDSGLADTQYF. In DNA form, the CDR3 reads TGTGCCAGCAGCTTAGAGGAGGATAGCGGCCTTGCAGATACGCAGTATTTT.

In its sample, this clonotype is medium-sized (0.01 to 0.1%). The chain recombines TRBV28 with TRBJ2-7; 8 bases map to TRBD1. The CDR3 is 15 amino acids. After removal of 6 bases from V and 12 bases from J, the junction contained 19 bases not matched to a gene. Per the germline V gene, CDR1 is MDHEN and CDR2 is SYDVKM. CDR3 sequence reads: CASRGLGQGQYSPYF. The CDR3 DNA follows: TGTGCCAGCAGGGGCCTCGGACAGGGACAATATAGTCCGTACTTC.